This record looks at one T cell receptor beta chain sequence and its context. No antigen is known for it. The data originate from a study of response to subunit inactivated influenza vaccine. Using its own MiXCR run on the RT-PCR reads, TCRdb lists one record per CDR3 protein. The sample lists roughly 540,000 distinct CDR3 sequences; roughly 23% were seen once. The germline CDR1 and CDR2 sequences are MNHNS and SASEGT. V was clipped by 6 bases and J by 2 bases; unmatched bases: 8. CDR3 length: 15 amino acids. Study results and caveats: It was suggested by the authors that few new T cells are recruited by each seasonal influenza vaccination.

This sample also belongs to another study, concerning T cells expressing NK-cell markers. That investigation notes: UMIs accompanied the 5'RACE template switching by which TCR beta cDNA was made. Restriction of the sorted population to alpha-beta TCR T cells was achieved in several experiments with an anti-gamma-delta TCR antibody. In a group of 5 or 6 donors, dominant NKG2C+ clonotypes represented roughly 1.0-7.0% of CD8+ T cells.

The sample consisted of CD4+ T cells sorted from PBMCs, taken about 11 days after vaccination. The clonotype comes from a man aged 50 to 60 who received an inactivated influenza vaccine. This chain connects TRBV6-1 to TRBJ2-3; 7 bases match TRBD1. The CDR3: CASRRTGQFTDTQYF. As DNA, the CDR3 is TGTGCCAGCAGACGTACGGGACAGTTCACAGATACGCAGTATTTT.